These 22 T cell receptor beta chains originate from one sample sequenced in a study of human T cells and chemical hapten exposure (dated by TCRdb to 2020 to 2022). Library creation used RACE. The run used a NextSeq 500. TCRdb itself trimmed the public reads at Q25 with fastp, ran MiXCR and retained productive beta chains. Under each unique CDR3 protein, matching rows form one entry showing the most common genes and DNA. The sample records under 200,000 distinct CDR3 sequences, about a quarter of which are singletons. Roughly 2.2% of the sample is in the top ten clones. The sample's time point, from its label and the paper: patch test 3, about 24 weeks after DPC sensitization. The label giving this sample's treatment or condition can be read as: therapeutic diphenylcyclopropenone sensitization with weekly scalp DPC. Source: whole blood, taken in connection with sensitization to the hapten diphenylcyclopropenone (DPC). The receptors here all came from a woman aged 18-30 years with alopecia areata. Some clones in this sample may be carry-over from other donors' samples.

This clonotype was counted only a few times. The chain couples TRBV11-2 to TRBJ1-3; no reliable D call. This CDR3 comprises 14 residues. V lost 4 bases and J 0 bases, leaving 7 bases between the germline ends. Germline loops: CDR1 SGHAT, CDR2 FQNNGV. The CDR3 loop is CASSSPTSGNTIYF. The CDR3, as DNA: TGTGCCAGCAGCTCCCCAACCTCTGGAAACACCATATATTTT.

The chain is built from TRBV6-1 and TRBJ1-4; D remains unclear. Trimming left V 3 bases short and J 9 bases short, with 14 bases between. Germline assignment: CDR1 MNHNS and CDR2 SASEGT. CDR3 size: 14 residues. The CDR3 reads CASSDEGPQQKLFF. In DNA form, the CDR3 reads TGTGCCAGCAGTGATGAAGGTCCACAGCAAAAACTGTTTTTT.

The J gene is TRBJ2-1, the V gene TRBV9, with 10 positions matching TRBD2. The CDR3 has 14 amino acids. Germline CDR1 reads SGDLS; CDR2 reads YYNGEE. V gave up 0 bases and J gave up 7 bases; unmatched junction bases: 1. The CDR3 is CASSVVSGGNEQFF. The CDR3 DNA is TGTGCCAGCAGCGTAGTTAGCGGGGGGAATGAGCAGTTCTTC. The full variable domain, completed using reference TRBV9 and TRBJ2-1, is DSGVTQTPKHLITATGQRVTLRCSPRSGDLSVYWYQQSLDQGLQFLIQYYNGEERAKGNILERFSAQQFPDLHSELNLSSLELGDSALYFCASSVVSGGNEQFFGPGTRLTVL.

In its sample, this clonotype was seen a few times. V and J are TRBV10-2 and TRBJ2-3; D is undetermined. Trimming pared 3 bases from V and 6 bases from J, leaving 10 bases between. The CDR3 is made up of 13 amino acids. Germline V gene data show CDR1 as WSHSY and CDR2 as SAAADI. This chain's CDR3 is CASSETKGDTQYF. The CDR3 region has the DNA TGCGCCAGCAGTGAAACTAAAGGGGATACGCAGTATTTT.

The table lists this clonotype with a few counts. The chain couples TRBV6-5 to TRBJ1-2; D is uncertain. The CDR3 runs 11 residues. Germline V CDR1 and CDR2: MNHEY, SVGAGI. V dropped 7 bases and J dropped 4 bases, with 7 bases sitting between them. In nucleotides, the CDR3 is TGTGCCAGCACCGACCGCTATGGCTACACCTTC. Translated: CASTDRYGYTF.

This chain joins TRBV6-1 and TRBJ1-4; D unclear. The CDR3 covers 11 residues. Germline V gene data show CDR1 as MNHNS and CDR2 as SASEGT. The V gene lost 8 bases and the J gene lost 7 bases, with 8 bases spanning the gap. CDR3 DNA: TGTGCCAGCGGTATTTTTGAAAAACTGTTTTTT. Translation gives CASGIFEKLFF.

This clonotype was detected ten times or more. V is TRBV2 and J is TRBJ2-3; possibly TRBD1 or TRBD2 for D (5 bases each). Germline V CDR1 and CDR2: SNHLY, FYNNEI. The CDR3 consists of 11 residues. Trimming left V 7 bases short and J 8 bases short, with 10 bases between. CDR3 in amino acids: CASTGQGTQYF. The CDR3 region has the DNA TGTGCCAGCACGGGGCAGGGTACGCAGTATTTT.

This clonotype appeared a few times. The chain carries TRBV5-1 and TRBJ2-7; 9 nucleotides align to TRBD1. The germline gives CDR1 SGHRS, CDR2 YFSETQ. This CDR3 region has 13 residues. The ends lost 4 bases at V and 8 bases at J; junction bases unmatched: 7. The CDR3 is CASSPDRGRKQYF. In nucleotides, the CDR3 is TGCGCCAGCAGCCCGGACAGGGGCCGGAAGCAGTACTTC.

This sequence joins TRBV4-3 and TRBJ2-1, with 8 bases lining up with TRBD1. V shed 3 bases and J 5 bases; nucleotides not matched to a gene: 6. Germline CDR1 and CDR2: LGHNA and YSLEER. This CDR3 comprises 15 residues. CDR3 nucleotide sequence: TGCGCCAGCAGCCACGGACAGGGAAGGGACAATGAGCAGTTCTTC. Its translation is CASSHGQGRDNEQFF.

The table lists this clonotype with a few counts. The CDR3 sequence: CASLADSPDSNQPQHF. The CDR3 DNA sequence: TGTGCCAGTTTGGCGGACAGCCCTGATAGCAATCAGCCCCAGCATTTT. The chain recombines TRBV6-1 with TRBJ1-5, with a tentative D call TRBD1 (6 bases). V dropped 9 bases and J dropped 0 bases, with 18 bases sitting between them. CDR1 and CDR2 from the germline V gene are MNHNS and SASEGT. This CDR3 has 16 amino acids.

The chain has TRBV10-3 and TRBJ2-3; D call uncertain. The CDR3 consists of 12 residues. Between the trimmed V and J ends, which lost 3 bases and 1 base, there was a span of 2 bases. Per the germline V gene, CDR1 is ENHRY and CDR2 is SYGVKD. The CDR3 region is CAISDGTDTQYF. The CDR3, as DNA: TGTGCCATCAGTGACGGCACAGATACGCAGTATTTT.

The V gene is TRBV29-1, the J gene TRBJ1-2, with 9 bases that match TRBD1. In germline, CDR1 is SQVTM, CDR2 ANQGSEA. The V and J ends lost 3 bases and 8 bases, in that order; junction bases with no gene match: 4. The CDR3 is 12 amino acids. CDR3 amino acids: CSVDLGQGGYTF. The CDR3 DNA reads as TGCAGCGTTGATTTGGGACAGGGAGGCTACACCTTC.

The J gene is TRBJ2-1, the V gene TRBV14; no reliable D call. Trimming shortened V by 4 bases and J by 7 bases, and 17 bases separated the two germline ends. CDR1 SGHDN and CDR2 FVKESK come from the germline V gene. There are 15 residues in the CDR3. CDR3 region: CASSRVWEVLNEQFF. The CDR3, as DNA: TGTGCCAGCAGCCGAGTGTGGGAAGTTTTAAATGAGCAGTTCTTC.

This chain connects TRBV9 to TRBJ2-7, with D possibly TRBD2 on 6 matching bases. Germline lookup yields CDR1 SGDLS and CDR2 YYNGEE. The CDR3 loop spans 13 amino acids. V shed 0 bases and J shed 7 bases, with 11 bases lying between them. The CDR3 bases are TGTGCCAGCAGCGTAGCCGGGAGCGGAGAGCAGTACTTC. This encodes CASSVAGSGEQYF.

This clonotype was counted a few times. The chain couples TRBV20-1 to TRBJ1-1; no clear D. The germline V gene encodes CDR1 DFQATT and CDR2 SNEGSKA (reference sequence). This CDR3 contains 12 residues. With 2 bases removed from V and 6 bases from J, the gap between germline ends came to 10 bases. The CDR3 loop reads CSARLQDAEAFF. The CDR3 DNA is TGCAGTGCTAGATTACAAGACGCTGAAGCTTTCTTT.

Only a few counts were recorded for this clonotype. DNA for the CDR3: TGTGCCAGCAGCTTGGCGGCCGGGGTGACAGATACGCAGTATTTT. Amino acid sequence: CASSLAAGVTDTQYF. The chain carries TRBV5-6 and TRBJ2-3; a possible D gene is TRBD2 (5 bases). Trimming removed 0 bases from V and 3 bases from J, with 11 bases in between. Germline-derived CDR1 and CDR2 are SGHDT and YYEEEE. The CDR3 covers 15 residues.

The CDR3 spells CASSLGGGPGELFF. CDR3 DNA sequence: TGTGCCAGCAGCTTAGGAGGGGGACCCGGGGAGCTGTTTTTT. V is TRBV11-3 and J is TRBJ2-2, with D maybe TRBD1 (6 bases). Trimming pared 1 base from V and 6 bases from J, leaving 9 bases between. This CDR3 contains 14 residues. The germline gives CDR1 SGHNT, CDR2 YENEEA.

The sample holds many counts of this clonotype. The gene calls are TRBV20-1 and TRBJ2-1; D possibly corresponds to TRBD2 (6 bases). The V and J ends lost 6 bases and 3 bases respectively, with 9 bases between them. Germline CDR1 DFQATT, CDR2 SNEGSKA (reference sequence). The CDR3 is 12 amino acids. CDR3 region: CSARLGYNEQFF. The DNA of the CDR3 is TGCAGTGCCAGACTAGGCTACAATGAGCAGTTCTTC.

At least ten counts were recorded for this clonotype. V gene TRBV14 combines with J gene TRBJ2-1; D is perhaps TRBD2 (5 bases). The germline gives CDR1 SGHDN, CDR2 FVKESK. CDR3 size: 13 residues. V lost 1 base and J 10 bases, leaving 11 bases between the germline ends. CDR3 DNA sequence: TGTGCCAGCAGCCAAGTCTATAGCGAAGAGCAGTTCTTC. Protein sequence: CASSQVYSEEQFF.

This clonotype was found a few times. V gene TRBV6-5 combines with J gene TRBJ1-1; 9 bases fit TRBD1. Unmatched junction bases numbered 2, after V lost 10 bases and J lost 11 bases. The CDR3 consists of 9 residues. The germline V gene encodes CDR1 MNHEY and CDR2 SVGAGI. Written as DNA, the CDR3 is TGTGCCACCGACAGGGGGGCTTTCTTT. Its translation: CATDRGAFF.

This clonotype was seen only a few times. This sequence joins TRBV25-1 and TRBJ2-5; D is undetermined. CDR3 length: 13 amino acids. CDR1 MGHDK and CDR2 SYGVNS come from the germline V gene. V was cut by 1 base and J by 2 bases, with 5 bases left in between. The CDR3 coding sequence is TGTGCCAGCAGTGAATCTGGGCAAGAGACCCAGTACTTC. Residues: CASSESGQETQYF.

On this clonotype: Because the CDR3 is missing its conserved closing phenylalanine or tryptophan, this is likely a read error. As DNA, the CDR3 is TGTGCCACCAGCGGGGGATACACTGAAGCTTTCCTT. Amino acid sequence: CATSGGYTEAFL. The chain employs TRBV15 and TRBJ1-1; weak D call: TRBD1 (5 bases). The CDR3 is made up of 12 amino acids. Germline-derived CDR1 and CDR2 are LNHNV and YYDKDF (reference sequence). V was clipped by 5 bases and J by 3 bases, with 7 bases between them.